A selection of T cell receptor beta chains follows, all from one sample in a study of T cell responses to AZD1222 COVID-19 vaccine. Sequenced by immunoSEQ multiplex PCR; TCRdb stores in-frame clones only, minus some. This sample has 100,000 or so clones, with 70% to 90% found just once. Sequencing used peripheral blood, obtained on day 0 of AZD1222 vaccination. These receptors were obtained from an adult in good health. Each CDR3 is given with its conserved first and last residue. Fields, in order: J gene, clone size, D gene, V gene, CDR3 protein, CDR3 DNA. D genes are given only for firm matches. A clone size is listed for some rows: how often the clone was seen (once, few, many), or a class if it is expanded.

TRBJ1-5 | - | - | TRBV12-3/TRBV12-4 | CASSLEGKGQHF | TGTGCCAGCAGTTTGGAGGGCAAAGGCCAGCATTTT
TRBJ2-1 | - | TRBD1 | TRBV19 | CASSYGTDYNEQFF | TGTGCCAGTAGTTACGGGACAGACTACAATGAGCAGTTCTTC
TRBJ2-7 | - | - | TRBV18 | CASSPPNSYEQYF | TGTGCCAGCTCACCGCCGAACTCCTACGAGCAGTACTTC
TRBJ1-6 | - | - | TRBV3-1/TRBV3-2 | CASRRADSYNSPLHF | TGTGCCAGCAGACGCGCCGACTCCTATAATTCACCCCTCCACTTT
TRBJ1-1 | few | TRBD1 | TRBV11-2 | CASSPGQGASPEAFF | TGTGCCAGCAGCCCCGGACAGGGGGCGAGTCCTGAAGCTTTCTTT
TRBJ2-2 | few | - | TRBV7-3 | CASSRGTDTGELFF | TGTGCCAGCAGCCGCGGGACGGACACCGGGGAGCTGTTTTTT
TRBJ1-6 | - | TRBD1 | TRBV4-3 | CASSQDLGQAAPLHF | TGCGCCAGCAGCCAAGATCTCGGACAGGCCGCACCCCTCCACTTT
TRBJ1-1 | - | - | TRBV18 | CASSPQGPNTEAFF | TGTGCCAGCTCACCGCAGGGTCCGAACACTGAAGCTTTCTTT
TRBJ1-1 | - | - | TRBV25-1 | CASSGQGPREAFF | TGTGCCAGCAGTGGCCAGGGGCCCCGCGAAGCTTTCTTT
TRBJ1-2 | few | - | TRBV27 | CASSFGGSGYGYTF | TGTGCCAGCAGTTTTGGAGGGTCGGGGTATGGCTACACCTTC
TRBJ2-7 | - | - | TRBV2 | CASKDGGVGEQYF | TGTGCCAGCAAGGACGGGGGTGTAGGCGAGCAGTACTTC
TRBJ1-1 | once | - | TRBV9 | CASSVAEGAGTEAFF | TGTGCCAGCAGCGTAGCCGAGGGTGCAGGGACTGAAGCTTTCTTT
TRBJ2-1 | once | TRBD1 | TRBV7-9 | CASSFYAGGIYNEQFF | TGTGCCAGCAGCTTTTATGCAGGGGGCATATACAATGAGCAGTTCTTC
TRBJ1-5 | - | TRBD1 | TRBV10-3 | CATCPGQGNQPQHF | TGTGCCACTTGTCCGGGACAGGGCAATCAGCCCCAGCATTTT
TRBJ1-3 | - | - | TRBV18 | CASSRGLGSGNTIYF | TGTGCCAGCTCACGGGGCCTTGGCTCTGGAAACACCATATATTTT
TRBJ1-5 | - | - | TRBV6-5 | CASGGAGGQPQHF | TGTGCCAGCGGGGGGGCCGGGGGCCAGCCCCAGCATTTT
TRBJ1-5 | - | - | TRBV5-5 | CASSLTLGGDQPQHF | TGTGCCAGCAGCTTAACCCTCGGAGGGGATCAGCCCCAGCATTTT
TRBJ2-4 | - | - | TRBV12-5 | CASGLGTGAKNIQYF | TGTGCTAGTGGTTTGGGAACAGGGGCCAAAAACATTCAGTACTTC
TRBJ2-1 | - | - | TRBV3-1/TRBV3-2 | CASSLVPYNEQFF | TGTGCCAGCAGTCTCGTCCCATACAATGAGCAGTTCTTC
TRBJ1-6 | - | - | TRBV6-4 | CATSPGLPNSPLHF | TGTGCCACCAGTCCGGGACTGCCTAATTCACCCCTCCACTTT
TRBJ1-2 | - | - | TRBV29-1 | CSVAGDYGYTF | TGCAGCGTTGCAGGGGACTATGGCTACACCTTC
TRBJ2-7 | - | TRBD2 | TRBV7-9 | CASSKGLAGESYEQYF | TGTGCCAGCAGCAAAGGACTAGCGGGGGAATCCTACGAGCAGTACTTC
TRBJ1-2 | once | - | TRBV7-6 | CASSFSQVDTNYGYTF | TGTGCCAGCAGCTTCAGCCAGGTTGACACTAACTATGGCTACACCTTC
TRBJ2-6 | - | TRBD2 | TRBV5-1 | CASSPRLAGASGANVLTF | TGCGCCAGCAGCCCCAGACTAGCGGGAGCCTCTGGGGCCAACGTCCTGACTTTC
TRBJ2-5 | - | TRBD2 | TRBV29-1 | CSVEGRGEETQYF | TGCAGCGTTGAAGGTCGGGGGGAAGAGACCCAGTACTTC
TRBJ1-2 | - | TRBD1 | TRBV19 | CASSVVQGASPGGYTF | TGTGCCAGTAGTGTAGTACAGGGGGCGAGTCCTGGTGGCTACACCTTC
TRBJ1-3 | - | TRBD1 | TRBV10-3 | CATQDRANSGNTIYF | TGTGCCACCCAGGACAGGGCCAACTCTGGAAACACCATATATTTT
TRBJ2-5 | once | TRBD1 | TRBV19 | CASSRSGQQETQYF | TGTGCCAGTAGTCGCTCGGGACAGCAAGAGACCCAGTACTTC
TRBJ2-7 | - | - | TRBV28 | CASTRGAAGTYEQYF | TGTGCCAGCACCCGAGGGGCGGCGGGAACCTACGAGCAGTACTTC
TRBJ2-3 | - | TRBD2 | TRBV5-1 | CASSLGASGGTDTQYF | TGCGCCAGCAGCTTGGGCGCTAGCGGGGGTACAGATACGCAGTATTTT
TRBJ1-2 | - | - | TRBV7-9 | CASSLLEGARGYTF | TGTGCCAGCAGCTTGCTGGAAGGGGCTCGGGGCTACACCTTC
TRBJ1-4 | few | - | TRBV2 | CASSEASKLFF | TGTGCCAGCAGTGAAGCATCGAAACTGTTTTTT
TRBJ1-2 | - | TRBD1 | TRBV3-1/TRBV3-2 | CASSQTDRGRSYTF | TGTGCCAGCAGCCAGACCGACAGGGGCAGAAGCTACACCTTC
TRBJ1-5 | once | - | TRBV28 | CASSSPPQPQHF | TGTGCCAGCAGTTCCCCACCCCAGCCCCAGCATTTT
TRBJ1-1 | - | TRBD1 | TRBV4-1 | CASSQEGQSYTEAFF | TGCGCCAGCAGCCAAGAGGGACAGTCATACACTGAAGCTTTCTTT
TRBJ2-1 | - | - | TRBV6-2/TRBV6-3 | CASSSSVYNEQFF | TGTGCCAGCAGTTCCTCAGTCTACAATGAGCAGTTCTTC
TRBJ2-2 | - | TRBD2 | TRBV11-3 | CASSRSGSGANTGELFF | TGTGCCAGCAGCCGTAGTGGTAGCGGGGCGAACACCGGGGAGCTGTTTTTT
TRBJ1-1 | once | - | TRBV7-2 | CASSLSGYTEAFF | TGTGCCAGCAGCTTAAGCGGTTACACTGAAGCTTTCTTT
TRBJ1-1 | - | - | TRBV27 | CASSLFTGNTEAFF | TGTGCCAGCAGTTTATTCACTGGGAACACTGAAGCTTTCTTT
TRBJ1-5 | - | - | TRBV30 | CAWSTGLRGPNQPQHF | TGTGCCTGGAGCACCGGCCTACGAGGCCCCAATCAGCCCCAGCATTTT
TRBJ1-4 | - | - | TRBV4-1 | CASSTSGAGNEKLFF | TGCGCCAGCAGCACAAGTGGGGCGGGGAATGAAAAACTGTTTTTT
TRBJ2-1 | - | - | TRBV27 | CASGRRHNNEQFF | TGTGCCAGCGGACGGAGACATAACAATGAGCAGTTCTTC